This T cell receptor (beta chain) comes out of a study of cytomegalovirus exposure and HLA in healthy donors. 60 Vbeta and 13 Jbeta primers were used in PCR. Some clones are missing from TCRdb's copy, which holds only in-frame ones; the method was immunoSEQ multiplex PCR. The repertoire holds about 130,000 clones, 78% seen once, with 11% in the top ten. In its sample, this clone was seen a few times. The limits of the CDR3 on the DNA are not certain, so only TCRdb's listed CDR3 is given. The CDR3 extends over 18 residues, inclusive of both ends. The germline V gene encodes CDR1 MDHEN and CDR2 SYDVKM. The clonotype was recovered from a man aged 25 to 40 in good health and CMV-seropositive. V and J are TRBV28 and TRBJ1-1; the listed D gene, TRBD1, was not tested against the DNA. The sample comprised PBMCs. This chain's CDR3 is CASSSLGTGTVFWPEAFF.